These 20 T cell receptor beta chains originate from one sample sequenced in a study of shared clonotypes between healthy human individuals. TCRdb's copy holds only in-frame clones and misses some; the assay was immunoSEQ multiplex PCR. The sample carries some 2.4 million clones, over 85% recorded once. The sample comprised naive CD4+ T cells from PBMCs. The subset here: CD45RA+ positively selected. The source of these receptors is a man between 18 and 29 years old in good health. Some clones in this sample may be carry-over from other donors' samples.

This chain uses TRBV2 with TRBJ1-5, with D hard to call. Germline lookup yields CDR1 SNHLY and CDR2 FYNNEI. The germline V and J ends were trimmed by 5 bases and 6 bases, with 11 bases remaining between them. This CDR3 is 13 amino acids long. CDR3: CASSSQSRQPQHF. The CDR3 coding sequence is TGTGCCAGCAGTTCACAGTCCCGTCAGCCCCAGCATTTT.

The chain links TRBV21-1 to TRBJ2-3; whether TRBD2, the table's D call, matches the DNA was not checked. TRBV21-1 represents a pseudogene. This CDR3 region has 18 residues. This chain's CDR3 is CASSARLAGFLSTDTQYF. In DNA, the CDR3 is TGTGCCAGCAGCGCTCGACTAGCGGGGTTCTTGAGCACAGATACGCAGTATTTT.

The chain combines TRBV27 with TRBJ2-7; TRBD1 is a possible D gene (5 bases). The V gene lost 4 bases and the J gene lost 8 bases, with 9 bases spanning the gap. The CDR3 covers 11 residues. Germline V gene data show CDR1 as MNHEY and CDR2 as SMNVEV (reference sequence). CDR3 sequence (DNA): TGTGCCAGCAGTTCCCAGGGAAAGCAGTACTTC. It encodes CASSSQGKQYF.

This sequence joins TRBV28 and TRBJ1-4; D ambiguous. The CDR3 covers 14 residues. Trimming cost V 6 bases and J 5 bases, with 13 bases left between them. Germline-derived CDR1 and CDR2 are MDHEN and SYDVKM. Written as DNA, the CDR3 is TGTGCCAGCAGCTCCCCGACGGGGAATGAAAAACTGTTTTTT. Amino acid sequence: CASSSPTGNEKLFF.

In its sample, this clone was seen once. The chain uses TRBV6-6 and TRBJ2-3, with a weak D call TRBD2 (6 bases). Between the trimmed V and J ends, which lost 6 bases and 5 bases, there was a span of 18 bases. Germline V gene lookup returns CDR1 MNHNY and CDR2 SVGAGI (reference sequence). The CDR3 sequence is 15 residues long. Here the CDR3 reads CASSSGTAGKDTQYF. The DNA of the CDR3 is TGTGCCAGCAGCTCCGGGACCGCGGGGAAAGATACGCAGTATTTT.

V usage is TRBV9 and J usage is TRBJ1-1; tentative D call: TRBD1 (6 bases). The ends were cut back, 0 bases at V and 1 base at J, with 16 bases in the middle. The CDR3 is 17 residues long. Germline V gene data show CDR1 as SGDLS and CDR2 as YYNGEE. The CDR3 DNA is TGTGCCAGCAGCGTAGTAGGGACACCCCCTGGGAACACTGAAGCTTTCTTT. Amino acid sequence: CASSVVGTPPGNTEAFF.

The V call is TRBV7-6, the J call TRBJ1-4, with D possibly matching TRBD1 (5 bases). CDR3 length: 16 amino acids. Trimming shortened V by 5 bases and J by 5 bases, and 18 bases separated the two germline ends. In germline, CDR1 is SGHVS, CDR2 FNYEAQ. CDR3 coding DNA: TGTGCCAGCAGCCCAGGGAGGGTGGGATGGAATGAAAAACTGTTTTTT. Encoded protein: CASSPGRVGWNEKLFF. The entire variable domain, with the rest obtained from reference TRBV7-6 and TRBJ1-4, is as follows: GAGVSQSPRYKVTKRGQDVALRCDPISGHVSLYWYRQALGQGPEFLTYFNYEAQQDKSGLPNDRFSAERPEGSISTLTIQRTEQRDSAMYRCASSPGRVGWNEKLFFGSGTQLSVL.

The gene calls are TRBV6-1 and TRBJ2-4, with TRBD1 as a possible D gene (7 bases). Germline lookup yields CDR1 MNHNS and CDR2 SASEGT. The CDR3 has 16 residues. V shed 5 bases and J shed 1 base, with 15 bases lying between them. The CDR3 bases are TGTGCCAGCAGTCAAGGGGGCGCGGGGGCCAAAAACATTCAGTACTTC. Encoded protein: CASSQGGAGAKNIQYF.

This chain uses TRBV9 with TRBJ2-3; TRBD1 or TRBD2 may be the D gene (5 bases each). With 0 bases removed from V and 2 bases from J, the gap between germline ends came to 16 bases. Germline CDR1 reads SGDLS; CDR2 reads YYNGEE. This CDR3 is built from 17 residues. The CDR3 coding sequence is TGTGCCAGCAGCGTAGTCCGGGACCCTACATTCACAGATACGCAGTATTTT. Its protein is CASSVVRDPTFTDTQYF.

In its sample, this clone was seen once. CDR3 DNA sequence: TGTGCCAGCAGAAGACAGGGGACTATGAACACTGAAGCTTTCTTT. Translating gives CASRRQGTMNTEAFF. The chain recombines TRBV6-5 with TRBJ1-1; 8 bases align to TRBD1. J gave up 0 bases and V 6 bases, and 6 bases lay outside the gene matches. The CDR3 sequence is 15 residues long. Germline-derived CDR1 and CDR2 are MNHEY and SVGAGI.

Points on this clone: The sample has other DNA sequences that encode this CDR3 too. The chain links TRBV9 to TRBJ1-2, with 8 bases fitting TRBD1. The trim removed 2 bases at V and 0 bases at J, leaving 0 bases unmatched. The CDR3 is made up of 14 amino acids. Germline values: CDR1 SGDLS, CDR2 YYNGEE. The CDR3 DNA reads as TGTGCCAGCAGCGTGACAGGGGCTAACTATGGCTACACCTTC. It codes for CASSVTGANYGYTF.

The chain recombines TRBV6-5 with TRBJ2-1, with D perhaps assigned TRBD1 or TRBD2 (7 bases each). The CDR3 runs 15 residues. Germline CDR1 MNHEY, CDR2 SVGAGI. Trimming removed 2 bases at V and 7 bases at J, with 15 bases between. The DNA for the CDR3 is TGTGCCAGCAGTTACCGGGGGGACAGAATGAATGAGCAGTTCTTC. Translated, it gives CASSYRGDRMNEQFF.

This chain links TRBV5-4 with TRBJ2-5; 10 bases agree with TRBD1. Germline CDR1 is SGHNT and CDR2 is YYREEE (reference sequence). The CDR3 contains 15 residues. Trimming cost V 2 bases and J 5 bases; bases outside gene matches: 6. CDR3 loop: CASSFRDRGLETQYF. The CDR3 DNA is TGTGCCAGCAGCTTCCGGGACAGGGGCCTGGAGACCCAGTACTTC.

This clone was detected a few times. The same CDR3 also results from other DNA sequences found in this sample. The V call is TRBV29-1, the J call TRBJ1-1; D is unresolved. Per the germline V gene, CDR1 is SQVTM and CDR2 is ANQGSEA. Deletions cut 5 bases from V and 1 base from J, with 8 bases between. The CDR3 loop spans 12 amino acids. The CDR3 coding sequence is TGCAGCGTTAGACATGGGAACACTGAAGCTTTCTTT. Protein product: CSVRHGNTEAFF.

V is TRBV5-1 and J is TRBJ2-7; 8 nucleotides line up with TRBD1. Germline CDR1 is SGHRS and CDR2 is YFSETQ. After removal of 4 bases from V and 1 base from J, the junction contained 4 bases not matched to a gene. The CDR3 sequence is 14 residues long. The CDR3 nucleotides read TGCGCCAGCAGCCAGAGGACAGGGTCCTACGAGCAGTACTTC. Translation: CASSQRTGSYEQYF. Filled out from reference TRBV5-1 and TRBJ2-7, the complete variable domain reads KAGVTQTPRYLIKTRGQQVTLSCSPISGHRSVSWYQQTPGQGLQFLFEYFSETQRNKGNFPGRFSGRQFSNSRSEMNVSTLELGDSALYLCASSQRTGSYEQYFGPGTRLTVT.

The chain links TRBV21-1 to TRBJ1-2. TRBV21-1 is noted as a pseudogene. The CDR3 contains 16 residues. In nucleotides, the CDR3 is TGTGCCAGCAGCAAAGGGTCCGGAACAATTCCCTATGGCTACACCTTC. It codes for CASSKGSGTIPYGYTF.

The chain joins TRBV28 to TRBJ1-2; 9 bases map to TRBD1. Germline lookup yields CDR1 MDHEN and CDR2 SYDVKM. V gave up 7 bases and J gave up 4 bases; unmatched junction bases: 19. The CDR3 has 18 residues. CDR3 region: CASTPWTGAPPSAYGYTF. For the CDR3, the DNA is TGTGCCAGCACCCCCTGGACAGGGGCCCCACCCTCTGCCTATGGCTACACCTTC.

This clone was seen only a few times. Additional DNA sequences in this sample encode the identical CDR3. The CDR3 protein is CASSLVGRGTGELFF. CDR3 in DNA: TGTGCCAGCAGCTTAGTCGGCAGGGGCACCGGGGAGCTGTTTTTT. The V and J genes are TRBV7-8 and TRBJ2-2, with D tentatively TRBD1 (6 bases). The V gene lost 1 base and the J gene lost 4 bases, with 10 bases spanning the gap. There are 15 residues in the CDR3. Per the germline V gene, CDR1 is SGHVS and CDR2 is FQNEAQ.

The rearrangement joins TRBV6-6 to TRBJ1-4; D call uncertain. The CDR3 is 15 amino acids. Trimming shortened V by 0 bases and J by 8 bases, and 13 bases separated the two germline ends. Per germline, CDR1 MNHNY and CDR2 SVGAGI (reference sequence). CDR3 bases: TGTGCCAGCAGTTACTCGTCTCTTGGAAACGAAAAACTGTTTTTT. This sequence encodes CASSYSSLGNEKLFF.

This clone was seen more than once but under ten times. The chain employs TRBV27 and TRBJ1-3; no clear D. The CDR3 runs to 13 residues. V was pared by 0 bases and J by 8 bases, with 8 bases between. Per germline, CDR1 MNHEY and CDR2 SMNVEV (reference sequence). The CDR3 nucleotides read TGTGCCAGCAGTTTATCTTCTTGGGACACCATATATTTT. It encodes CASSLSSWDTIYF.